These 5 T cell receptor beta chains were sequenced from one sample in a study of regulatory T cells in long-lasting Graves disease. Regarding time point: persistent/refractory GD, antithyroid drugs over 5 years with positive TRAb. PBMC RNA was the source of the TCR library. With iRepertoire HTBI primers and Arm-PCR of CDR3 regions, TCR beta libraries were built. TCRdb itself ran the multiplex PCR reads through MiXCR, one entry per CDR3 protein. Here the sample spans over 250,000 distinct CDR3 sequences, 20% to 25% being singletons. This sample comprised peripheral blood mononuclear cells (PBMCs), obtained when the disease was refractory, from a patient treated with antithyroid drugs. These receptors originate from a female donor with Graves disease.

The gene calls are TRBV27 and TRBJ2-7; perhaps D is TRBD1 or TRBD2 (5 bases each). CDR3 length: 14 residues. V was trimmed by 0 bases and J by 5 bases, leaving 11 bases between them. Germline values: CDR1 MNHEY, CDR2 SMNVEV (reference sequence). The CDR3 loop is CASSLSPGSHEQYF. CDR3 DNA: TGTGCCAGCAGTTTATCGCCAGGGAGCCACGAGCAGTACTTC.

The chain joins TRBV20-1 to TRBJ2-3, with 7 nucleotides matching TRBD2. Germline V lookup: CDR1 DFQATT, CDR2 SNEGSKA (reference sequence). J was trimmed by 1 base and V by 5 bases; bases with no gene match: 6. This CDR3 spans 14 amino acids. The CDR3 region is CSAVSGMGTDTQYF. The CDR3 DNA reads TGCAGTGCTGTAAGCGGGATGGGCACAGATACGCAGTATTTT.

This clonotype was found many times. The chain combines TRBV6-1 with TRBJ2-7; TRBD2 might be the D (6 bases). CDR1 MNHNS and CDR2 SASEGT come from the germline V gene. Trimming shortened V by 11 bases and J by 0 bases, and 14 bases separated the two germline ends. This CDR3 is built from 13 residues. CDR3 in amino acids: CAACGKSSYEQYF. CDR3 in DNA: TGTGCCGCGTGCGGGAAAAGCTCCTACGAGCAGTACTTC.

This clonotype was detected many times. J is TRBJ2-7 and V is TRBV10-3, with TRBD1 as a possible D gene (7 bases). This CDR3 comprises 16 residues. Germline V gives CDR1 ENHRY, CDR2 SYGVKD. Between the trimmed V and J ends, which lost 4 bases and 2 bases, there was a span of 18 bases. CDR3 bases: TGTGCCATCAGTGGGACGCGGGACAGTAAAACCTACGAGCAGTACTTC. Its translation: CAISGTRDSKTYEQYF.

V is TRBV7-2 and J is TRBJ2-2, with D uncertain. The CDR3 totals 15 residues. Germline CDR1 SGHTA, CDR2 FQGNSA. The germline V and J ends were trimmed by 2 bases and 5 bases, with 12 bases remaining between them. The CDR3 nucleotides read TGTGCCAGCAGCTTATCCCCCTTAGGGACCGGGGAGCTGTTTTTT. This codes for CASSLSPLGTGELFF.